The subject of this entry is one T cell receptor (beta chain). The CDR3 has 17 residues. V lost 0 bases, J lost 4 bases, and 19 bases lay in between. Study processing details: Estimated nucleated cell counts came from reference gene primer amplification. The repertoire was sequenced with immunoSEQ multiplex PCR; TCRdb's copy has only in-frame clones and lacks some. That table gives V, J and clone size, and the DNA gave D and trimming. This table holds around 150,000 clones, 77% found once. The entry originates in a study of blood T cell repertoires in COVID-19. Turning to the study itself: Samples representing acute and convalescent COVID-19 were sourced from the United States, Italy and Spain. PBMCs, B-cell-depleted T cells, or T cells provided the cDNA or gDNA that made up the material.

The receptor's source is a man between 65 and 79 years old with acute or convalescent COVID-19. V is TRBV23-1 and J is TRBJ2-7, with D possibly being TRBD1 (6 bases). TRBV23-1 belongs to the ORF category, with a function that is uncertain. The source material was peripheral blood. In DNA, the CDR3 is TGCGCCAGCAGTCAATCATTTAGGGACACCTGTTTGTACGAGCAGTACTTC. Amino acid sequence: CASSQSFRDTCLYEQYF.